One and the same sample provided the 18 T cell receptor beta chains below, sequenced in a study of Graves' ophthalmopathy and Graves' hyperthyroidism. Using RNA transcripts, the TCR beta CDR3 regions were amplified. The workflow started with a first-round RT-PCR run with HTBI primers and then moved on to a second-round multiplex PCR. TCRdb reprocessed the multiplex PCR reads with MiXCR, giving one entry per CDR3 protein. Of some 170,000 distinct CDR3 sequences listed, around two fifths were seen once; the top ten hold 8% to 9%. Material for sequencing was peripheral blood. All receptors come from a man under 40 with Graves' ophthalmopathy.

This clonotype came up once. J is TRBJ2-7 and V is TRBV9; 8 bases are a match to TRBD1. Per the germline V gene, CDR1 is SGDLS and CDR2 is YYNGEE. There are 15 residues in the CDR3. V shed 4 bases and J 0 bases; nucleotides not matched to a gene: 6. The CDR3 nucleotides are TGTGCCAGCAGCCCAATAGGGACAGGCTCCTACGAGCAGTACTTC. Its translation is CASSPIGTGSYEQYF.

This clonotype was counted at least ten times. The chain has TRBV20-1 and TRBJ1-1; D is undetermined. V was cut by 8 bases and J by 4 bases, with 5 bases left in between. The CDR3 is made up of 9 amino acids. Germline CDR1 and CDR2: DFQATT and SNEGSKA (reference sequence). For the CDR3, the DNA is TGCAGTCAAGGCACTGAAGCTTTCTTT. Its protein is CSQGTEAFF.

This chain joins TRBV13 and TRBJ1-5, with a weak D call TRBD1 (5 bases). The CDR3 has 12 amino acids. In germline, CDR1 is PRHDT, CDR2 FYEKMQ (reference sequence). Deletions cut 5 bases from V and 4 bases from J, with 6 bases between. The CDR3 sequence is CASSRQNQPQHF. The DNA of the CDR3 is TGTGCCAGCAGCCGACAGAATCAGCCCCAGCATTTT.

This clonotype was detected many times. The V call is TRBV11-3, the J call TRBJ2-5; 11 bases agree with TRBD2. The V segment lost 5 bases and the J segment 8 bases; nucleotides outside the gene matches: 13. Germline lookup yields CDR1 SGHNT and CDR2 YENEEA. The CDR3 length is 16 residues. The CDR3 sequence is CASSLPTSGKLRTQYF. For the CDR3, the DNA is TGTGCCAGCAGCCTACCGACTAGCGGGAAGCTCCGAACCCAGTACTTC.

The rearrangement links TRBV12-3 or TRBV12-4 to TRBJ1-1; D unresolved. V was pared by 8 bases and J by 4 bases, with 8 bases between. CDR3 length: 11 residues. The CDR3 protein is CASSAITEAFF. CDR3 DNA: TGTGCCAGCTCGGCTATCACTGAAGCTTTCTTT.

This clonotype was counted at least ten times. The V gene is TRBV4-1, the J gene TRBJ2-7; 11 bases agree with TRBD2. Losses at the gene ends were 0 bases for V and 4 bases for J; bases not matched to a gene: 2. The CDR3 spans 15 residues. CDR1 MGHRA and CDR2 YSYEKL come from the germline V gene. The CDR3 DNA sequence: TGCGCCAGCAGCCAAGAGACTAGCGGGATATACGAGCAGTACTTC. Encoded protein: CASSQETSGIYEQYF.

The CDR3 is CASSTASNQPQHF. The CDR3, as DNA: TGTGCCAGTAGTACCGCGAGCAATCAGCCCCAGCATTTT. This chain connects TRBV19 to TRBJ1-5; D is unresolved. The CDR3 extends over 13 amino acids. The germline gives CDR1 LNHDA, CDR2 SQIVND (reference sequence). V lost 4 bases, J lost 1 base, and 5 bases lay in between.

In this sample, this clonotype turned up many times. J is TRBJ1-5 and V is TRBV28, with a weak D call TRBD1 (5 bases). V shed 4 bases and J shed 1 base, with 14 bases lying between them. The germline CDR1 and CDR2 sequences are MDHEN and SYDVKM. This CDR3 region has 16 residues. The CDR3, as DNA: TGTGCCAGCAGTTCACCCACGGGACGCAGCAATCAGCCCCAGCATTTT. This gives the protein CASSSPTGRSNQPQHF.

This sequence joins TRBV6-2 or TRBV6-3 and TRBJ2-2, with a possible D match to TRBD2 (6 bases). Germline V gene data show CDR1 as MNHEY and CDR2 as SVGEGT. CDR3 length: 13 residues. V was trimmed by 5 bases and J by 6 bases, leaving 10 bases between them. The CDR3 protein is CASSPGLSGELFF. The CDR3, as DNA: TGTGCCAGCAGTCCCGGACTATCCGGGGAGCTGTTTTTT.

This clonotype was recorded many times. The V and J genes are TRBV7-9 and TRBJ2-7; D is unresolved. V lost 2 bases and J 5 bases, leaving 7 bases between the germline ends. The CDR3 has 12 residues. Germline V gene sequence: CDR1 SEHNR, CDR2 FQNEAQ (reference sequence). The CDR3 reads CASSLRVDEQYF. In DNA, the CDR3 is TGTGCCAGCAGCTTACGGGTGGACGAGCAGTACTTC. The whole variable domain, remainder taken from reference TRBV7-9 and TRBJ2-7, is DTGVSQNPRHKITKRGQNVTFRCDPISEHNRLYWYRQTLGQGPEFLTYFQNEAQLEKSRLLSDRFSAERPKGSFSTLEIQRTEQGDSAMYLCASSLRVDEQYFGPGTRLTVT.

This clonotype was seen a few times. The chain carries TRBV12-3 or TRBV12-4 and TRBJ2-5; 7 bases are a match to TRBD2. This CDR3 has 13 residues. Trimming took 8 bases from V and 4 from J; bases not matched to a gene: 7. Here the CDR3 DNA reads TGTGCCAGCTCCACAGCGGGGACAGAGACCCAGTACTTC. This translates into CASSTAGTETQYF.

This rearrangement joins TRBV6-2 or TRBV6-3 to TRBJ1-2; D unresolved. Germline V CDR1 and CDR2: MNHEY, SVGEGT. The CDR3 length is 15 residues. V was trimmed by 4 bases and J by 3 bases, leaving 15 bases between them. The CDR3 loop is CASSLRREGYYGYTF. In DNA form, the CDR3 reads TGTGCCAGCAGTTTGAGGCGCGAAGGGTACTATGGCTACACCTTC.

J is TRBJ2-5 and V is TRBV12-3 or TRBV12-4; TRBD2 agrees at 9 bases. The trim removed 8 bases at V and 4 bases at J, leaving 5 bases unmatched. The CDR3 spans 13 residues. CDR3 in amino acids: CASLREGGETQYF. Here the CDR3 DNA reads TGTGCCAGCCTGCGGGAGGGTGGAGAGACCCAGTACTTC.

This clonotype was recorded at least ten times. The chain combines TRBV6-1 with TRBJ2-2; a weak D match, TRBD2 (5 bases). V lost 4 bases and J lost 2, with 8 bases in between. The CDR3 consists of 14 residues. CDR1 is MNHNS and CDR2 is SASEGT in the germline V gene. Here the CDR3 reads CASSVSGNTGELFF. The CDR3 DNA reads as TGTGCCAGCAGTGTGAGCGGCAACACCGGGGAGCTGTTTTTT.

The rearrangement links TRBV6-2 or TRBV6-3 to TRBJ2-7; a weak D match, TRBD2 (6 bases). Trimming took 2 bases from V and 5 from J, leaving 16 bases between them. Germline V gene data show CDR1 as MNHEY and CDR2 as SVGEGT. The CDR3 loop spans 15 amino acids. The CDR3 here is CASSYHFAGSHEQYF. The DNA for the CDR3 is TGTGCCAGCAGTTACCACTTTGCGGGAAGTCACGAGCAGTACTTC.

The sample holds one count of this clonotype. The genes are TRBV11-2 and TRBJ2-7; tentatively, D is TRBD1 or TRBD2 (5 bases each). The ends were cut back, 2 bases at V and 4 bases at J, with 18 bases in the middle. Germline CDR1 and CDR2: SGHAT and FQNNGV. The CDR3 is made up of 16 amino acids. The CDR3 DNA sequence: TGTGCCAGCAGCTTAAATGCGCGCTGGGGACGGTACGAGCAGTACTTC. It yields the protein CASSLNARWGRYEQYF.

This clonotype was recorded many times. This rearrangement joins TRBV7-2 to TRBJ1-6; maybe TRBD1 (6 bases). The CDR3 is 16 amino acids. Germline CDR1 reads SGHTA; CDR2 reads FQGNSA. V gave up 5 bases and J gave up 5 bases, with 16 bases separating them. The CDR3 DNA sequence: TGTGCCAGCAGCCCGCGGGGAGGGGGAAATAATTCACCCCTCCACTTT. Translating it yields CASSPRGGGNNSPLHF.

There are a few counts of this clonotype. The CDR3 sequence is CASSLAMVGGNSPLHF. In DNA form, the CDR3 reads TGTGCCAGCAGCTTAGCGATGGTCGGGGGGAATTCACCCCTCCACTTT. The chain recombines TRBV7-2 with TRBJ1-6, with TRBD1 as a possible D gene (5 bases). Germline CDR1 reads SGHTA; CDR2 reads FQGNSA. Between the trimmed V and J ends, which lost 0 bases and 7 bases, there was a span of 13 bases. The CDR3 has 16 amino acids.